Following are 2 T cell receptor beta chains from one sample sequenced in a study of PD-1 blockade in classical Hodgkin lymphoma. TCRdb keeps only in-frame clones here, not all; method: immunoSEQ multiplex PCR. There are some 10,000 clones in the sample; roughly 84% occur only once, and around 30% lies in the top ten. In every patient, relapse followed autologous stem cell transplantation, while exposure to brentuximab vedotin differed. The sequencing used peripheral blood mononuclear cells (PBMCs), collected at baseline. Receptor source: a human donor with classical Hodgkin lymphoma.

The chain joins TRBV27 to TRBJ1-5; TRBD1 agrees at 12 bases. The CDR3 consists of 18 residues. Trimming at V came to 5 bases and at J to 0 bases, leaving 8 bases not matched to a gene. Germline V gene sequence: CDR1 MNHEY, CDR2 SMNVEV (reference sequence). The CDR3 here is CASSMRGQGAFSNQPQHF. The CDR3 nucleotides read TGTGCCAGCAGTATGAGGGGACAGGGGGCGTTTAGCAATCAGCCCCAGCATTTT.

The chain combines TRBV7-2 with TRBJ1-6; weak D call: TRBD1 (5 bases). Germline loops: CDR1 SGHTA, CDR2 FQGNSA. This CDR3 spans 15 amino acids. V was shortened by 1 base and J by 7 bases, with 11 bases between the two germline ends. The CDR3 protein is CASSLGTGLNSPLHF. The CDR3 DNA reads TGTGCCAGCAGCTTAGGAACAGGATTGAATTCACCCCTCCACTTT. Together with reference TRBV7-2 and TRBJ1-6, the CDR3 gives the full variable domain: GAGVSQSPSNKVTEKGKDVELRCDPISGHTALYWYRQSLGQGLEFLIYFQGNSAPDKSGLPSDRFSAERTGGSVSTLTIQRTQQEDSAVYLCASSLGTGLNSPLHFGNGTRLTVT.